This T cell receptor beta chain is from a study of blood T cells in healthy people across ages. The donors, all healthy, were Caucasians living in Russia, aged about 6 to 95. A second about 6 to 12 cycle PCR used barcoded and J-beta primers. The template-switch adaptor, which had 12 random nucleotides, put a tag on each cDNA molecule. TCRdb re-derived calls from the 5' RACE reads in MiXCR, one entry per CDR3 protein. This sample has over a million distinct CDR3 sequences, with almost 25% found just once. Trimming removed 0 bases at V and 2 bases at J, with 10 bases between. This CDR3 contains 15 residues. Germline V gene data show CDR1 as SGHVS and CDR2 as FQNEAQ. This clonotype was detected many times. These data were likewise used in another study, on T cells of mothers and their children. This second study notes: RNA extracted was entirely used for cDNA synthesis, roughly 1.6 ug per 15 ul.

Source material: blood. The chain uses TRBV7-8 and TRBJ2-5; D might be TRBD2 (6 bases). The clonotype originates from a girl aged 2-10 years in good health. CDR3 nucleotides: TGTGCCAGCAGCTTAGCGGGGGGTCTTCAAGAGACCCAGTACTTC. It specifies CASSLAGGLQETQYF.